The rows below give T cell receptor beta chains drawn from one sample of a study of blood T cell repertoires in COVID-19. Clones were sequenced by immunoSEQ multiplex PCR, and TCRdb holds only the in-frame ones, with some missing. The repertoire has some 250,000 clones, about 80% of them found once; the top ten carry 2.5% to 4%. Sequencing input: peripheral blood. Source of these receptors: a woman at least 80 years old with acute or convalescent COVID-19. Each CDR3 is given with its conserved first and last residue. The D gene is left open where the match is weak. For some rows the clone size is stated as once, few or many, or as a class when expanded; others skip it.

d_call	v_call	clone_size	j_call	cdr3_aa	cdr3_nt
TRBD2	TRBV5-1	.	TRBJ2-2	CASSIVAGRGGELFF	TGCGCCAGCAGCATCGTAGCGGGAAGGGGCGGGGAGCTGTTTTTT
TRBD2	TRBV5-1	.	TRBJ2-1	CASSLSTSANEQFF	TGCGCCAGCAGCTTGTCGACTAGCGCGAATGAGCAGTTCTTC
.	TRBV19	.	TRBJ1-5	CASSIQGADQPQHF	TGTGCCAGTAGTATACAGGGTGCTGATCAGCCCCAGCATTTT
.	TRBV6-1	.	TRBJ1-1	CASSEAKQSTEAFF	TGTGCCAGCAGTGAAGCGAAACAATCCACTGAAGCTTTCTTT
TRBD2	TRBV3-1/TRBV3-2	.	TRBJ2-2	CASSQRSGRAGELFF	TGTGCCAGCAGCCAACGTAGCGGGAGAGCCGGGGAGCTGTTTTTT
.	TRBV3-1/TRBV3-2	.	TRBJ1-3	CASSQTAGNTIYF	TGTGCCAGCAGCCAGACAGCTGGAAACACCATATATTTT
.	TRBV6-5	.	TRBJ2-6	CASRADSGANVLTF	TGTGCCAGCAGGGCAGACTCTGGGGCCAACGTCCTGACTTTC
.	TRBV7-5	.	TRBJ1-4	CVRSLVTGWNEKLFF	TGTGTCAGAAGCTTAGTTACAGGGTGGAACGAAAAACTGTTTTTT
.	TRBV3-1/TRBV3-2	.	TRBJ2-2	CASSQGGGGGTGELFF	TGTGCCAGCAGCCAAGGCGGAGGGGGGGGTACCGGGGAGCTGTTTTTT
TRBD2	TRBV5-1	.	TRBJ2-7	CASSLTSGTYEQYF	TGCGCCAGCAGCCTAACTAGCGGCACCTACGAGCAGTACTTC
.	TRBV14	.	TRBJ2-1	CASSHPSVYNEQFF	TGTGCCAGCAGCCATCCTAGCGTCTACAATGAGCAGTTCTTC
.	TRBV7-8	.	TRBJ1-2	CASSPEGGAHGYGYTF	TGTGCCAGCAGCCCAGAGGGAGGGGCCCACGGCTATGGCTACACCTTC
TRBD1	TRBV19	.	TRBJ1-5	CASSRAGTGSWYNQPQHF	TGTGCCAGTAGCAGGGCCGGGACAGGGAGTTGGTACAATCAGCCCCAGCATTTT
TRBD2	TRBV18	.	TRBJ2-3	CASSQFSSGRVADTQYF	TGTGCCAGCTCGCAATTCAGTAGCGGGAGGGTTGCGGATACGCAGTATTTT
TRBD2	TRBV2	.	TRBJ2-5	CASSGSGSRQETQYF	TGTGCCAGCAGTGGTAGCGGGAGCCGCCAAGAGACCCAGTACTTC
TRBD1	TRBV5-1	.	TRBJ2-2	CASSLRTGDSGELFF	TGCGCCAGCAGCTTACGGACAGGGGACTCCGGGGAGCTGTTTTTT
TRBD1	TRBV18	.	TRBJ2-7	CASSPFGQGRTYEQYF	TGTGCCAGCTCACCATTCGGACAGGGGCGAACCTACGAGCAGTACTTC
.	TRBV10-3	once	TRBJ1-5	CAIRRQINQPQHF	TGTGCCATCAGAAGACAGATCAATCAGCCCCAGCATTTT
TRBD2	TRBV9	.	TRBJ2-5	CASSTSGLAGIQETQYF	TGTGCCAGCAGCACCTCGGGACTAGCGGGTATTCAAGAGACCCAGTACTTC
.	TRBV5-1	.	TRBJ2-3	CASSLSEWSTDTQYF	TGCGCCAGCAGCTTGTCGGAGTGGAGCACAGATACGCAGTATTTT
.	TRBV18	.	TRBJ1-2	CASSPGGGDGYTF	TGTGCCAGCTCACCGGGAGGGGGAGATGGCTACACCTTC
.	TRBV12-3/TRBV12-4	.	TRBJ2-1	CASSSDYTNEQFF	TGTGCCAGCAGTTCAGACTATACGAATGAGCAGTTCTTC
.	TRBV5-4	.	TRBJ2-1	CASSLPSADEQFF	TGTGCCAGCAGCTTGCCCAGCGCCGATGAGCAGTTCTTC
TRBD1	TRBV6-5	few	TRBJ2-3	CASSYRTGSDTQYF	TGTGCCAGCAGTTACCGGACAGGATCAGATACGCAGTATTTT
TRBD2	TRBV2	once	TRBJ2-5	CASSEGPRGVETQYF	TGTGCCAGCAGCGAGGGCCCCCGGGGGGTGGAGACCCAGTACTTC
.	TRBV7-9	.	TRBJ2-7	CASSPTGYEQYF	TGTGCCAGCAGCCCAACGGGCTACGAGCAGTACTTC
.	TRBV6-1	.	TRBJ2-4	CASSEAARFHIQYF	TGTGCCAGCAGTGAAGCGGCGAGGTTTCACATTCAGTACTTC
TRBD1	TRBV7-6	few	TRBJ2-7	CASSLKDRKVWQYF	TGTGCCAGCAGCTTGAAGGACAGGAAAGTATGGCAGTACTTC
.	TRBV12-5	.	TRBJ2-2	CASGFPGTSLNTGELFF	TGTGCTAGTGGTTTCCCCGGGACATCCTTAAACACCGGGGAGCTGTTTTTT
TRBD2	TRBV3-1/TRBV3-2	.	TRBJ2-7	CASRLSGGAYEQYF	TGTGCCAGCAGGCTTAGCGGGGGGGCATACGAGCAGTACTTC
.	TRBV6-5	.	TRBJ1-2	CASSLEETNYGYTF	TGTGCCAGCAGTTTAGAGGAAACAAACTATGGCTACACCTTC
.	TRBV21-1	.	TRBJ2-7	CASSTGQGLSYEQYF	TGTGCCAGCAGCACGGGACAGGGGCTCTCCTACGAGCAGTACTTC
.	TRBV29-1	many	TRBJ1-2	CSVELNYGYTF	TGCAGCGTTGAACTGAACTATGGCTACACCTTC
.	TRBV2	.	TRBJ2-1	CASSEPLGGARVAYNEQFF	TGTGCCAGCAGTGAACCCCTAGGAGGAGCGCGGGTCGCCTACAATGAGCAGTTCTTC
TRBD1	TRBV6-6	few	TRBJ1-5	CASSRITTGHQPQHF	TGTGCCAGCAGCCGGATCACGACAGGGCATCAGCCCCAGCATTTT
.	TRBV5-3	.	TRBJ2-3	CARSLENGTRNTDTQYF	TGTGCCAGAAGCTTGGAGAACGGGACAAGAAACACAGATACGCAGTATTTT
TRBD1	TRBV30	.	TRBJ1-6	CAWSVHAGTGGSPLHF	TGTGCCTGGAGTGTTCACGCCGGGACAGGCGGTTCACCCCTCCACTTT
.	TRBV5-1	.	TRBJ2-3	CASILRGDSTDTQYF	TGCGCCAGCATACTCAGGGGGGACAGCACAGATACGCAGTATTTT
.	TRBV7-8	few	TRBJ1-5	CASSLIGGNQPQHF	TGTGCCAGCAGCTTAATCGGAGGCAATCAGCCCCAGCATTTT
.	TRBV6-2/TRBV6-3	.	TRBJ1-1	CASSYSSWRSNTEAFF	TGTGCCAGCAGTTACTCGAGTTGGAGGAGTAACACTGAAGCTTTCTTT
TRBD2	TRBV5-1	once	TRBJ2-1	CASSASGGPYNEQFF	TGCGCCAGCAGTGCGAGCGGGGGCCCCTACAATGAGCAGTTCTTC
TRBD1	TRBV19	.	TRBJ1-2	CASTVQTGPYGYTF	TGTGCCAGTACCGTTCAGACAGGGCCCTATGGCTACACCTTC
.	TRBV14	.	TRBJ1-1	CASSQGGTTEAFF	TGTGCCAGCAGCCAAGGAGGGACAACTGAAGCTTTCTTT
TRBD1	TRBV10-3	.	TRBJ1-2	CAISEGGQPNYGYTF	TGTGCCATCAGTGAGGGGGGACAGCCCAACTATGGCTACACCTTC
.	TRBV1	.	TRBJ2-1	CTSSLLAATSYNEQFF	TGCACCAGCTCCCTACTAGCCGCGACCTCCTACAATGAGCAGTTCTTC
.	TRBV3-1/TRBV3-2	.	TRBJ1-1	CASSHQTGNTEAFF	TGTGCCAGCAGCCACCAAACAGGCAACACTGAAGCTTTCTTT
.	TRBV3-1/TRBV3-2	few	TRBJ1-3	CASSQDLSSGNTIYF	TGTGCCAGCAGCCAAGATCTGAGCTCTGGAAACACCATATATTTT
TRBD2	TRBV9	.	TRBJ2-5	CASSVEGLAGGETQYF	TGTGCCAGCAGCGTAGAAGGACTAGCGGGAGGGGAGACCCAGTACTTC
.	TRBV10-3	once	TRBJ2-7	CAISEWGGAAYEQYF	TGTGCCATCAGTGAGTGGGGGGGCGCCGCCTACGAGCAGTACTTC
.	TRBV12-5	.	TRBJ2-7	CASGLLLGREQYF	TGTGCTAGTGGTTTGCTACTAGGTCGCGAGCAGTACTTC
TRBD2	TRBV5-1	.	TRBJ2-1	CASSEREGSYNEQFF	TGCGCCAGCAGCGAGAGGGAGGGCTCCTACAATGAGCAGTTCTTC